The entry below describes one T cell receptor (beta chain). One end of the junction does not line up with germline, which may come from a read error. TCRdb's copy holds only in-frame clones and misses some; the assay was immunoSEQ multiplex PCR. The sample has roughly 110,000 clones, about 88% seen once. These data are taken from a study of blood T cell repertoires in COVID-19. CDR1 and CDR2 (germline): SNHLY, FYNNEI. The CDR3 is 13 amino acids. This chain uses TRBV2 with TRBJ2-5, with TRBD2 matching 10 bases. Sequenced: peripheral blood. This clonotype was obtained from a middle-aged man with acute or convalescent COVID-19. The CDR3 region is CASSERRLAGANF. CDR3 in DNA: TGTGCCAGCAGTGAACGCCGACTAGCGGGCGCGAACTTC.